The 14 T cell receptor beta chains listed next were all sequenced from one sample in a study of blood T cell repertoires in COVID-19. TCRdb's table, derived via immunoSEQ multiplex PCR, lists solely in-frame clones and lacks some. This sample has about 76,000 clones, with around 90% found just once. Sequencing was performed on peripheral blood. The receptor source for this set is a man aged 25-45 years with acute or convalescent COVID-19.

The chain links TRBV7-2 to TRBJ1-6, with no clear D. Germline V gene lookup returns CDR1 SGHTA and CDR2 FQGNSA. The CDR3 sequence is 13 residues long. The V gene lost 10 bases and the J gene lost 7 bases, with 14 bases spanning the gap. The CDR3 is CATGERVNSPLHF. Written as DNA, the CDR3 is TGTGCCACCGGAGAGAGGGTAAATTCACCCCTCCACTTT.

This clone appeared once. The chain links TRBV9 to TRBJ2-3; D remains unclear. Germline CDR1 and CDR2: SGDLS and YYNGEE. The V end lost 4 bases, the J end lost 4 bases, and 22 bases lay between the germline ends. The CDR3 is 17 residues long. The CDR3 protein is CASSPTGGWSISDTQYF. The CDR3 nucleotides read TGTGCCAGCAGCCCCACCGGTGGCTGGAGTATCTCAGATACGCAGTATTTT.

The chain links TRBV5-5 to TRBJ2-3, with a weak D call TRBD1 (6 bases). Germline V gives CDR1 SGHKS, CDR2 YYEKEE (reference sequence). CDR3 length: 16 residues. Trimming removed 2 bases at V and 2 bases at J, with 15 bases between. CDR3 in DNA: TGTGCCAGCAGCTTTGGGGGCGCGGGTCCCACAGATACGCAGTATTTT. Its translation: CASSFGGAGPTDTQYF. Based on the CDR3 plus reference TRBV5-5 and TRBJ2-3, the full variable domain is DAGVTQSPTHLIKTRGQQVTLRCSPISGHKSVSWYQQVLGQGPQFIFQYYEKEERGRGNFPDRFSARQFPNYSSELNVNALLLGDSALYLCASSFGGAGPTDTQYFGPGTRLTVL.

The rearrangement joins TRBV7-2 to TRBJ1-4, with D perhaps matching TRBD1 (5 bases). Trimming removed 4 bases from V and 11 bases from J, with 17 bases in between. The CDR3 totals 14 residues. Germline loops: CDR1 SGHTA, CDR2 FQGNSA. The CDR3 protein is CASSSRGLPTKLFF. The CDR3 DNA sequence: TGTGCCAGCAGCTCTAGGGGTCTCCCTACGAAACTGTTTTTT.

This chain links TRBV28 with TRBJ1-4; tentative D call: TRBD1 (5 bases). The CDR3 extends over 15 amino acids. The V gene lost 1 base and the J gene lost 8 bases, with 14 bases spanning the gap. The germline V gene has CDR1 MDHEN and CDR2 SYDVKM. CDR3 in amino acids: CASSLSRGTREKLFF. Here the CDR3 DNA reads TGTGCCAGCAGTTTATCAAGGGGAACGAGGGAAAAACTGTTTTTT.

This clone was recorded once. This sequence joins TRBV3-1 (or the pseudogene TRBV3-2) and TRBJ2-5; TRBD1 is a possible D gene (6 bases). Germline-derived CDR1 and CDR2 are LGHDT and YNNKEL (reference sequence). This CDR3 contains 14 residues. Trimming left V 2 bases short and J 9 bases short, with 16 bases between. CDR3 sequence reads: CASSQPGAGGSQYF. The CDR3 coding sequence is TGTGCCAGCAGCCAACCAGGGGCCGGAGGTTCCCAGTACTTC.

J is TRBJ2-2 and V is TRBV27, with 10 bases that match TRBD1. CDR1 and CDR2 (germline): MNHEY, SMNVEV (reference sequence). The CDR3 has 15 amino acids. The V and J ends lost 4 bases and 7 bases, in that order; junction bases with no gene match: 6. The CDR3 DNA is TGTGCCAGCAGTTCCGGGACAGGGGCCGGCGGGGAGCTGTTTTTT. Protein product: CASSSGTGAGGELFF.

V and J are TRBV21-1 and TRBJ2-1; the table's TRBD2 call for D was not verified on the DNA. TRBV21-1 is a recognized pseudogene. The CDR3 contains 15 residues. The CDR3 bases are TGTGCCAGCAGCCTGACTAGCGGGAGCTGGAATGAGCAGTTCTTC. Translating gives CASSLTSGSWNEQFF.

A remark on this clone: The junction departs from the called germline gene at one end, perhaps through a read error. CDR3 sequence (DNA): TGCGCCAGCAGCTTGTTCTCTCAGGGGAACCACGAGACCCAGTACTTC. Its protein product is CASSLFSQGNHETQYF. The chain couples TRBV5-1 to TRBJ2-5; tentatively, D is TRBD1 (6 bases). Germline V gives CDR1 SGHRS, CDR2 YFSETQ. The CDR3 is 16 residues long.

This rearrangement joins TRBV25-1 to TRBJ2-7; D possibly corresponds to TRBD2 (5 bases). The CDR3 spans 12 residues. Germline V CDR1 and CDR2: MGHDK, SYGVNS. V was cut by 8 bases and J by 6 bases, with 14 bases left in between. The CDR3 is CASGRSGLEQYF. The CDR3, as DNA: TGTGCCAGCGGGAGATCAGGTCTCGAGCAGTACTTC.

The V gene is TRBV6-5, the J gene TRBJ1-5, with TRBD1 matching 8 bases. Germline V gene sequence: CDR1 MNHEY, CDR2 SVGAGI. The J segment lost 7 bases and the V segment lost 5 bases, leaving 7 bases of the junction unmatched. The CDR3 is made up of 14 amino acids. DNA for the CDR3: TGTGCCAGCAGTAGACAGGGGAGGGGACAGCCCCAGCATTTT. The encoded protein is CASSRQGRGQPQHF.

The V call is TRBV7-9, the J call TRBJ2-7, with a weak D call TRBD1 (6 bases). CDR1 and CDR2 (germline): SEHNR, FQNEAQ (reference sequence). The CDR3 spans 15 residues. Trimming left V 5 bases short and J 2 bases short, with 16 bases between. The CDR3 sequence: CASSLRDTTPYEQYF. The DNA of the CDR3 is TGTGCCAGCAGCCTACGGGACACAACACCCTACGAGCAGTACTTC.

This chain joins TRBV27 and TRBJ2-1; 8 bases are shared with TRBD2. J was trimmed by 8 bases and V by 7 bases; bases with no gene match: 13. The CDR3 extends over 15 amino acids. Germline V gene sequence: CDR1 MNHEY, CDR2 SMNVEV (reference sequence). CDR3 in amino acids: CASTRPGTSIYEQFF. The CDR3 DNA sequence: TGTGCCAGCACCCGACCCGGGACTAGTATATATGAGCAGTTCTTC.

This rearrangement joins TRBV15 to TRBJ1-5; D perhaps matches TRBD1 (6 bases). This CDR3 contains 18 residues. V was pared by 3 bases and J by 0 bases, with 18 bases between. Germline CDR1 LNHNV, CDR2 YYDKDF (reference sequence). The CDR3 region has the DNA TGTGCCACCAGCAGGTACCTACAGGGTGGATATAGCAATCAGCCCCAGCATTTT. Encoded protein: CATSRYLQGGYSNQPQHF.